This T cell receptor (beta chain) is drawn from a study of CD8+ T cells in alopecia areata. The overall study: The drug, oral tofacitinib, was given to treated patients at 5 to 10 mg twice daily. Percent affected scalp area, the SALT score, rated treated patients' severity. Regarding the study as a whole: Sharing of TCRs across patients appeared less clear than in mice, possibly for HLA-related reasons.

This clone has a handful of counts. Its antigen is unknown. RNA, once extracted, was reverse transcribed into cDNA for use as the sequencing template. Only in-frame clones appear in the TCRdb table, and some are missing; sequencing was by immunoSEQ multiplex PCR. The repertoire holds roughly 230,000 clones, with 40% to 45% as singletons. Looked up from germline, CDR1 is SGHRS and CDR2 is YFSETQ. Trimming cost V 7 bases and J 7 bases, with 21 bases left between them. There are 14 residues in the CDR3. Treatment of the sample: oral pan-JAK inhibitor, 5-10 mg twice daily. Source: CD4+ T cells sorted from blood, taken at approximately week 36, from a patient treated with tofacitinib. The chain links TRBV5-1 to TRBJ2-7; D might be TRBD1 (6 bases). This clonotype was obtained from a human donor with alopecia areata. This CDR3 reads CASGARDNADEQYF. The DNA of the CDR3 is TGCGCCAGCGGTGCCCGGGACAACGCTGATGAGCAGTACTTC.